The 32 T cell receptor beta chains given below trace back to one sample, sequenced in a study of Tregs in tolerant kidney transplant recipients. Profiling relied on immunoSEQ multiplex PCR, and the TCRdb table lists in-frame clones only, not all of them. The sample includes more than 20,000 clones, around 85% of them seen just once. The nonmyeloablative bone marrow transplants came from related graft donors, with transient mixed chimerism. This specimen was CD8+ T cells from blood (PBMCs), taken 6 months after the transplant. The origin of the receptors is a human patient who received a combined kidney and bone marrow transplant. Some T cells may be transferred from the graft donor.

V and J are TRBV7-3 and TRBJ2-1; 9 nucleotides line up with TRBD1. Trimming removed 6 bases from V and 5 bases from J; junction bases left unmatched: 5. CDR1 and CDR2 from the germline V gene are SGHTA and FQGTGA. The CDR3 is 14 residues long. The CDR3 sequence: CASSTRQGDNEQFF. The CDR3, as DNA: TGTGCCAGCAGTACCCGACAGGGGGACAATGAGCAGTTCTTC.

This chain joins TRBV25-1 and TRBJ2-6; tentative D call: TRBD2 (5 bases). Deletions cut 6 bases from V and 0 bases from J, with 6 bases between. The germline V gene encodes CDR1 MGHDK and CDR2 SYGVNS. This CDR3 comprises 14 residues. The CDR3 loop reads CASSDYSGANVLTF. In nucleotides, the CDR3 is TGTGCCAGCAGCGACTACTCTGGGGCCAACGTCCTGACTTTC.

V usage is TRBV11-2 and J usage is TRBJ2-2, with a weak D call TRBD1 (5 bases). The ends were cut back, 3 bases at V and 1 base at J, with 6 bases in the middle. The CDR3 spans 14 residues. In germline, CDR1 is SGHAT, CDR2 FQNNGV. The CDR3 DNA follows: TGTGCCAGCAGCTTCGGACAGAACACCGGGGAGCTGTTTTTT. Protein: CASSFGQNTGELFF.

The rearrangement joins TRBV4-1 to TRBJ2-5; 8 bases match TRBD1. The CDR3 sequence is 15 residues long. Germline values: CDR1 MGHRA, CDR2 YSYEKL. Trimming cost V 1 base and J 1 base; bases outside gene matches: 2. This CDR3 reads CASSQVGQGQETQYF. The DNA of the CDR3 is TGCGCCAGCAGCCAAGTTGGACAGGGCCAAGAGACCCAGTACTTC.

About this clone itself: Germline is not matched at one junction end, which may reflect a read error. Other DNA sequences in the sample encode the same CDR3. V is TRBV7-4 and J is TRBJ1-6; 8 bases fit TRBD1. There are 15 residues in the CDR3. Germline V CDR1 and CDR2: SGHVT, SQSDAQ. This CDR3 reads CASSCGQGQNSPLHF. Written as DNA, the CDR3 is TGTGCCAGCAGCTGCGGACAGGGCCAAAATTCCCCCCTCCACTTT. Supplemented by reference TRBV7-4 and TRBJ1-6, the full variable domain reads GAGVSQSPRYKVAKRGRDVALRCDSISGHVTLYWYRQTLGQGSEVLTYSQSDAQRDKSGRPSGRFSAERPERSVSTLKIQRTEQGDSAVYLCASSCGQGQNSPLHFGNGTRLTVT.

The CDR3 reads CASTARGSWNIQYF. The CDR3 DNA reads as TGTGCCAGCACCGCGAGGGGGTCTTGGAACATTCAGTACTTC. The rearrangement uses TRBV28 and TRBJ2-4, with a weak D call TRBD1 (6 bases). The ends were cut back, 7 bases at V and 7 bases at J, with 17 bases in the middle. Germline V gene lookup returns CDR1 MDHEN and CDR2 SYDVKM. The CDR3 totals 14 residues.

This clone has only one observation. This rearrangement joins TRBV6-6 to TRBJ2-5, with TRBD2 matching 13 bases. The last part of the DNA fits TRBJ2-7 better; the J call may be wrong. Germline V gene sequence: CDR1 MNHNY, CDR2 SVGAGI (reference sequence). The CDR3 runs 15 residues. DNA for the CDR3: TGTGCCAGCAGTTACGGGACTAGCGGGGTCTACGAGCAGTACTTC. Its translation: CASSYGTSGVYEQYF.

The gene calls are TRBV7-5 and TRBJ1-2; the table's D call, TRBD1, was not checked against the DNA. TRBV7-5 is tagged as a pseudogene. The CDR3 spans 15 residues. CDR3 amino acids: CASSLDQGANYGYTF. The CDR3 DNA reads TGTGCCAGCAGCTTAGATCAGGGGGCGAACTATGGCTACACCTTC.

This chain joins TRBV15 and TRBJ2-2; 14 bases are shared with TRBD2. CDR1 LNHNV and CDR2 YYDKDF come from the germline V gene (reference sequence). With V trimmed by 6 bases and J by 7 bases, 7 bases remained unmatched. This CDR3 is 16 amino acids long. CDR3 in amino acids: CATRRGLAGAGGELFF. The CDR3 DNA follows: TGTGCCACCAGGAGGGGACTAGCGGGAGCTGGCGGGGAGCTGTTTTTT.

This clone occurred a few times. The CDR3 spells CASSLGGVGAFF. The CDR3 DNA reads as TGTGCCAGCAGCTTAGGCGGAGTGGGAGCTTTCTTT. The genes are TRBV11-3 and TRBJ1-1, with D hard to call. CDR1 and CDR2 from the germline V gene are SGHNT and YENEEA. The CDR3 loop spans 12 amino acids. The V end lost 1 base, the J end lost 10 bases, and 10 bases lay between the germline ends.

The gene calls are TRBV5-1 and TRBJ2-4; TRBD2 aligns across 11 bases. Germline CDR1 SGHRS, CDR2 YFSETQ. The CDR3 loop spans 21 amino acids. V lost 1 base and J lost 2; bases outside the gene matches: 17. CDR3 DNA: TGCGCCAGCAGCTTGAATCCATTACTAGCGGGAGTAATGATGACCAAAAACATTCAGTACTTC. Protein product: CASSLNPLLAGVMMTKNIQYF.

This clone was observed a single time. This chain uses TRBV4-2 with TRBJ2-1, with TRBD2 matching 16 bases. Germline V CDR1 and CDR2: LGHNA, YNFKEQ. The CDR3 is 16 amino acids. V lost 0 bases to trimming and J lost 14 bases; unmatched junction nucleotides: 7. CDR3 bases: TGTGCCAGCAGCCAAGATTACGGGACTAGCGGGGGGGGCGAGTTCTTC. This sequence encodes CASSQDYGTSGGGEFF.

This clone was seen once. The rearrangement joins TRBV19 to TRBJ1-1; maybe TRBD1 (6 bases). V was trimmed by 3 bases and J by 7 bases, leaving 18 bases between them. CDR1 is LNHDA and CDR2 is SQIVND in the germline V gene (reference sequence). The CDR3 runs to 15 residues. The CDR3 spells CASSMDQQGRNEAFF. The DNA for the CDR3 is TGTGCCAGTAGTATGGACCAGCAGGGGCGGAATGAAGCTTTCTTT.

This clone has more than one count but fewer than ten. The CDR3 nucleotides read TGTGCCAGCAGTCCCGGACTAGCGGCCTACAATGAGCAGTTCTTC. It is translated as CASSPGLAAYNEQFF. The chain uses TRBV6-6 and TRBJ2-1; 10 bases fit TRBD2. The CDR3 covers 15 residues. Germline assignment: CDR1 MNHNY and CDR2 SVGAGI (reference sequence). J gave up 2 bases and V 5 bases, and 3 bases lay outside the gene matches.

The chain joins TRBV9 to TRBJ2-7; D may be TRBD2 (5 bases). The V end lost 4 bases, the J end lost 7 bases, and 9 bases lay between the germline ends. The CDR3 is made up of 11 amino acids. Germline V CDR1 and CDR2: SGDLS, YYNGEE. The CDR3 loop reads CASSRGREQYF. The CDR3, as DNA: TGTGCCAGCAGCCGGGGAAGGGAGCAGTACTTC.

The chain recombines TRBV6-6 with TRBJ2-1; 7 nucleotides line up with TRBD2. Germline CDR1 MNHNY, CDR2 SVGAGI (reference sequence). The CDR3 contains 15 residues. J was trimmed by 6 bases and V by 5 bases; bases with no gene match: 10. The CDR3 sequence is CASSLSGALTNEQFF. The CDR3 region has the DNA TGTGCCAGCAGTCTGAGCGGGGCCTTGACCAATGAGCAGTTCTTC.

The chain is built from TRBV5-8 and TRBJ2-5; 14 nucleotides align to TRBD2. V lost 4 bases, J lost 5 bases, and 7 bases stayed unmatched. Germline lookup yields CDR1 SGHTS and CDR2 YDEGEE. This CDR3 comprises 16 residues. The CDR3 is CASSHGLAGGWETQYF. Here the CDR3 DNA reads TGTGCCAGCAGCCACGGACTAGCGGGGGGTTGGGAGACCCAGTACTTC. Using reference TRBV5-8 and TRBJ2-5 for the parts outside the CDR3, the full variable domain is EAGVTQSPTHLIKTRGQQATLRCSPISGHTSVYWYQQALGLGLQFLLWYDEGEERNRGNFPPRFSGRQFPNYSSELNVNALELEDSALYLCASSHGLAGGWETQYFGPGTRLLVL.

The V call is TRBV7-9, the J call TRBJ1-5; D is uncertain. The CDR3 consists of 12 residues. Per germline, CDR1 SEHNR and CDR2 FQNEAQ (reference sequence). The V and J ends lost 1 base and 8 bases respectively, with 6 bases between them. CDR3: CASSLEGEPQHF. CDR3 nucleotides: TGTGCCAGCAGCTTAGAAGGAGAGCCCCAGCATTTT.

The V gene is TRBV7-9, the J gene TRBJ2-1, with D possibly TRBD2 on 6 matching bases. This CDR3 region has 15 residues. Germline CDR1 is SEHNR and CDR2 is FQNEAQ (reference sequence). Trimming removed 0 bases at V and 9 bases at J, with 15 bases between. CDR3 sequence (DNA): TGTGCCAGCAGCTTAGCCTCAGACGGGCGGGGTGAGCAGTTCTTC. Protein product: CASSLASDGRGEQFF.

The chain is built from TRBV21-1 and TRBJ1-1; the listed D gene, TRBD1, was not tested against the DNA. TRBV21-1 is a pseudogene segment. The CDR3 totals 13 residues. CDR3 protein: CASKKDRGSVAFF. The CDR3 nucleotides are TGTGCCAGCAAAAAGGACAGGGGGAGTGTAGCTTTCTTT.

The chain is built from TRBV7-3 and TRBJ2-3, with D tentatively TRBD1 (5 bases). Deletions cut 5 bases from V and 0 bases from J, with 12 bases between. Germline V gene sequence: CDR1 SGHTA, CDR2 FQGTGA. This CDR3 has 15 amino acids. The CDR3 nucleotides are TGTGCCAGCAGCCAAGGGGTATCGAGCACAGATACGCAGTATTTT. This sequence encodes CASSQGVSSTDTQYF.

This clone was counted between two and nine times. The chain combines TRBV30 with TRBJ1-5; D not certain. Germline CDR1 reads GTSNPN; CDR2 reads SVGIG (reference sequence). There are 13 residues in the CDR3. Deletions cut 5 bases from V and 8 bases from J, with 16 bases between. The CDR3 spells CAWAGSLSEPQHF. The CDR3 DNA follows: TGTGCCTGGGCCGGGAGTTTAAGTGAGCCCCAGCATTTT.

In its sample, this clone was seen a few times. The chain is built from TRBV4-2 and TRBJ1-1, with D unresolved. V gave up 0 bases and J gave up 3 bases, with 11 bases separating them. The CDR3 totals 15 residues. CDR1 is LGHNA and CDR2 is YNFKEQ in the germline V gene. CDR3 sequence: CASSQEEGGYTEAFF. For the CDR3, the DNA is TGTGCCAGCAGCCAAGAGGAGGGAGGGTACACTGAAGCTTTCTTT.

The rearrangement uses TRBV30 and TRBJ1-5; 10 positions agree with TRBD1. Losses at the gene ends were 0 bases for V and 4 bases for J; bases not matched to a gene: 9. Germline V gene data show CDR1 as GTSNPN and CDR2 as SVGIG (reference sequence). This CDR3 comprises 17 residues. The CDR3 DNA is TGTGCCTGGAGTGTAAAAAACCCGGGACAGGGGAATCAGCCCCAGCATTTT. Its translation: CAWSVKNPGQGNQPQHF.

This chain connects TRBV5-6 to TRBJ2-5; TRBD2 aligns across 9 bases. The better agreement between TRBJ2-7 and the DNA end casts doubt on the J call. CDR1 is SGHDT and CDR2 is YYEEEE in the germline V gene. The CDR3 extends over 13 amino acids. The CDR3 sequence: CASSLPSGNEQYF. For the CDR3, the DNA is TGTGCCAGCAGCTTGCCTAGCGGGAACGAGCAGTACTTC.

The CDR3 bases are TGTGCCAGCAGCTTCCCTACTAGCGGGAACGAGACCCAGTACTTC. Its translation: CASSFPTSGNETQYF. The gene calls are TRBV7-9 and TRBJ2-5; 10 bases align to TRBD2. V lost 3 bases and J lost 5; bases outside the gene matches: 6. Germline CDR1 is SEHNR and CDR2 is FQNEAQ (reference sequence). There are 15 residues in the CDR3.

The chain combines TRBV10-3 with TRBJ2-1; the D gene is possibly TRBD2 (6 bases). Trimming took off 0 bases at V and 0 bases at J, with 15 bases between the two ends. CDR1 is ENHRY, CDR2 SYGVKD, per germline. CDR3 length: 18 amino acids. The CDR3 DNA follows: TGTGCCATCAGTGAGTCGGGAATGGCGGGGAGCTCCTACAATGAGCAGTTCTTC. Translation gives CAISESGMAGSSYNEQFF.

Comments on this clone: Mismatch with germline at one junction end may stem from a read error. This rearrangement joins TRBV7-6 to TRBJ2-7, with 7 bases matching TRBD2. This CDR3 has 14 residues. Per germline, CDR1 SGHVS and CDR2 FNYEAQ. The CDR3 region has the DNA TGTGCCAGCAGCTTAGGGGGGGGTTCCTACGAGCAGCACTTC. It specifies CASSLGGGSYEQHF.

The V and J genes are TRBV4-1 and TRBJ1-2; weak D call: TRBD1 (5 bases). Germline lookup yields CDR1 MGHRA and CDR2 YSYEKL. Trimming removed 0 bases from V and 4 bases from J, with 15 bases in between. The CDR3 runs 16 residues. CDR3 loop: CASSQDGSGGVYGYTF. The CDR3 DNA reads TGCGCCAGCAGCCAAGACGGGTCGGGGGGTGTCTATGGCTACACCTTC.

CDR3: CASSLSGGPYNEQFF. In DNA form, the CDR3 reads TGTGCCAGCAGCCTATCAGGGGGGCCCTACAATGAGCAGTTCTTC. V and J are TRBV7-3 and TRBJ2-1; D may be TRBD1 (7 bases). Looked up from germline, CDR1 is SGHTA and CDR2 is FQGTGA. The CDR3 has 15 residues. V was cut by 5 bases and J by 2 bases, with 13 bases left in between.

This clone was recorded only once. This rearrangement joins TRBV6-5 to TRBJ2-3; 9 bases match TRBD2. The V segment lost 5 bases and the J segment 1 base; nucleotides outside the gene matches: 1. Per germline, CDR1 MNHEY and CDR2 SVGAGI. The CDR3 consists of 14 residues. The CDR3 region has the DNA TGTGCCAGCAGTGGCGGGAGGGGCACAGATACGCAGTATTTT. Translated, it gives CASSGGRGTDTQYF.

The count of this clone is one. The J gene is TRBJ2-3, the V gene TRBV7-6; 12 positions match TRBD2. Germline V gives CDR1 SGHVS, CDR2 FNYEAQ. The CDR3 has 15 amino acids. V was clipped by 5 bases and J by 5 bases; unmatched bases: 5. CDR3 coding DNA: TGTGCCAGCAGCACTAGCGGGGGGCTGGGAGATACGCAGTATTTT. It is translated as CASSTSGGLGDTQYF.